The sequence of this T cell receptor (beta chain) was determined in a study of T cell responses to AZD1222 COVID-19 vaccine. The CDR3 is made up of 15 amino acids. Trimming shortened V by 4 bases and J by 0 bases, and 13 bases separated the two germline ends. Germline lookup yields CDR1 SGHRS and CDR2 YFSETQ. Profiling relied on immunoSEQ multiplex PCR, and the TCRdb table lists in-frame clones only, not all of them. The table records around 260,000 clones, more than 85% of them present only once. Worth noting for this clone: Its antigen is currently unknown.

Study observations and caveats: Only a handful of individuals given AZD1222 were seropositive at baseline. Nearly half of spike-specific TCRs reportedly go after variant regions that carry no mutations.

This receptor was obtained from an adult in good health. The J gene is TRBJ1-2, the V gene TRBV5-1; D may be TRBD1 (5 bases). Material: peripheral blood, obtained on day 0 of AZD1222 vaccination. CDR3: CASSPKGQANYGYTF. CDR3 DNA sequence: TGCGCCAGCAGCCCGAAGGGGCAGGCTAACTATGGCTACACCTTC.